This T cell receptor beta chain was recovered during a study of blood T cell repertoires in COVID-19. Study background: Samples of COVID-19 (acute and convalescent) were obtained from the United States, Italy and Spain.

Assay used: immunoSEQ multiplex PCR; TCRdb lists only in-frame clones, some missing. This table holds 150,000 or so clones, over 75% found once. Trimming pared 4 bases from V and 4 bases from J, leaving 13 bases between. The CDR3 is 13 amino acids. Germline values: CDR1 SQVTM, CDR2 ANQGSEA. Those enrolled in Seattle joined during active infection and were followed longitudinally afterward. The specimen was peripheral blood. This rearrangement joins TRBV29-1 to TRBJ1-1; D uncertain. The clonotype originates from a man between 18 and 29 years old with COVID-19, enrolled during active disease. In DNA, the CDR3 is TGCAGCGTTGCCCCGATTTTCGGCACTGAAGCTTTCTTT. Translated, it gives CSVAPIFGTEAFF.